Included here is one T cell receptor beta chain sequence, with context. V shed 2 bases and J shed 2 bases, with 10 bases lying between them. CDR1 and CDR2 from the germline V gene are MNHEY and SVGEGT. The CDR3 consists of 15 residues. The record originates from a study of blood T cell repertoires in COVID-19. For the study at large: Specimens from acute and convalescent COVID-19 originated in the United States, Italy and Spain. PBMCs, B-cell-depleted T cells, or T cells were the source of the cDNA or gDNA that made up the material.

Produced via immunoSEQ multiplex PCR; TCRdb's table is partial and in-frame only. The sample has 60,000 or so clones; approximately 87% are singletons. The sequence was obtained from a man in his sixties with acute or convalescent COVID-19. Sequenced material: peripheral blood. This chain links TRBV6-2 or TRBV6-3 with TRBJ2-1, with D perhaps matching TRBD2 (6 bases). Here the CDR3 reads CASSYLWGAYNEQFF. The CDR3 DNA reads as TGTGCCAGCAGTTACCTTTGGGGGGCCTACAATGAGCAGTTCTTC.